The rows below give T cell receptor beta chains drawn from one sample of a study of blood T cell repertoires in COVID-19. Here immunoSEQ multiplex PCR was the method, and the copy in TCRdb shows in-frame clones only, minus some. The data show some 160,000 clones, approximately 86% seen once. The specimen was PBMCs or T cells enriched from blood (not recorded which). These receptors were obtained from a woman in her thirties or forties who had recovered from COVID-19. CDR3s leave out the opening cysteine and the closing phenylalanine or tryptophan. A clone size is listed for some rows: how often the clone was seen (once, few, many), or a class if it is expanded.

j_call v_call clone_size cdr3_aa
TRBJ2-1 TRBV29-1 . SVAREGSYNEQF
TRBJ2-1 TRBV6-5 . ATLLAGGVNEQF
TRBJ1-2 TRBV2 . ARTTGSDYGYT
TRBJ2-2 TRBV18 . ASSLTDFSVSGRQNTGELF
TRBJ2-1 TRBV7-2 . ANLRSGYNEQF
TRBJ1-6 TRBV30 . AWSGVKSGNSPLH
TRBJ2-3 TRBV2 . ASSFQGSFTDTQY
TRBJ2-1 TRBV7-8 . ASSLGASGNNEQF
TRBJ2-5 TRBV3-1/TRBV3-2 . ASSQGQGAETQY
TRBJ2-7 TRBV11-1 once ASSPGLAGPGEQY
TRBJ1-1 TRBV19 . ASSLIGGTEAF
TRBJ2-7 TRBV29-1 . SVGTFDEQY
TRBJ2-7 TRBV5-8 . ASRFQGSSYEQY
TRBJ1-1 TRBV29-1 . SAQDGGNTEAF
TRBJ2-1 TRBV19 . ASRTSGSYNEQF
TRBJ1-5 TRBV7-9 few ASSWTDSNQPQH
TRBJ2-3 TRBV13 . ASSVPGLADTQY
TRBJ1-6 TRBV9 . ASSVVPESNSPLH
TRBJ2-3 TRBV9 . ASSVGQGHTDTQY
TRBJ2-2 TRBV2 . ASRVAGGPNTGELF
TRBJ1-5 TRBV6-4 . ASSDSMRVSLSNQPQH
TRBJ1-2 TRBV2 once ASSRTVNGYT
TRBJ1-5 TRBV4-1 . ASSQAGQGNQPQH
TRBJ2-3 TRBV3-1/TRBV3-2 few ASSPLLVAGATDTQY
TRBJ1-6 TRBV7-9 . ASSPVGGGSSYNSPLH
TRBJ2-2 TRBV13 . ASSLRRGGGGTGELF
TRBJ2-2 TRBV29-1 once SVGWDRVSDTGELF
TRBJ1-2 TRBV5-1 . ASSRGTGNYGYT
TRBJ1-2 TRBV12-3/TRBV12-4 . ASSTGQGDGYT
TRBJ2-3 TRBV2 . ASRGTGINTQY
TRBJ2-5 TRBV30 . AWSTGAGGTQETQY
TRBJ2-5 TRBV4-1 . ASSQDRRETQY
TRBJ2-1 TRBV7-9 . ASSLRQGWNEQF
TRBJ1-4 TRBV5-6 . ASSLQSREYGEKLF
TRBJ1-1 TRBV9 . ASSGSGHPNTEAF
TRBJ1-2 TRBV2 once ASSEAGQRLGGYT
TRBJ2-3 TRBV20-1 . SASGGGTSDTQY
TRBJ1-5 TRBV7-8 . ASSSLDRGLQPQH
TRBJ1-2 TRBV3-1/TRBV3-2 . ASSRTATNYGYT
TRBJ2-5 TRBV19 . ASSPSGGGWETQY
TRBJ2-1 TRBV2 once ASSEGTSGDSYNEQF
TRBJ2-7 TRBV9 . ASSVGAGGRYEQY
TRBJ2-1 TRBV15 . ATSRDLTSGNEQF
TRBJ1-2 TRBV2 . ASIISPVNYGYT
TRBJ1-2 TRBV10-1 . ASRTTGKYYGYT
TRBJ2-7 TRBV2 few ASRTSPNEQY
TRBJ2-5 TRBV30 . AWAPWPRLAKETQY
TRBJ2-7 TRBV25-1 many ASSGAVREQY
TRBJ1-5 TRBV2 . ASTRTGRNQPQH
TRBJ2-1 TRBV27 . ASSLRDSASNEQF
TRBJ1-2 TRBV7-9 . ASSTQEASLYYGYT
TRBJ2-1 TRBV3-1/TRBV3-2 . ASSPYLAGVYNEQF